The T cell receptor beta chain described here comes from a study of patients and donors after allogeneic stem cell transplantation (dated by TCRdb to between 2020 and 2021). Note on this clonotype: Its antigen is currently not known. No qualities accompany the bases; no much larger clone lies one base away.

CDR1 and CDR2 are read off the germline V gene as SGDLS and YYNGEE. The CDR3 contains 14 residues, cysteine and phenylalanine counted. Kept here is only the CDR3 DNA, which spans 42 bases and is read in frame from base 1. The V and J ends are trimmed by 0 bases and 4 bases, leaving 8 bases between them. The library came from RT-PCR. The instrument was a NextSeq 550. TCRdb's own reprocessing of the public reads used fastp at Q25 and MiXCR and kept productive beta chains. CDR3 protein sequences are deduplicated, and each keeps its most common genes and DNA. A total of approximately 200,000 distinct CDR3 sequences appear in this sample, roughly 40% of them only once. 33% of the sample is taken by the ten largest.

Here the chain combines TRBV9 and TRBJ1-5; the D segment cannot be called with confidence. The sequence derives from a human donor who was either an allogeneic HSCT recipient or a stem cell or donor lymphocyte infusion donor (not recorded which). It is not recorded whose cells these are; they may come from a transplant donor. The source material was blood, either unsorted or a sorted T cell fraction (not recorded which). The DNA sequence is given as TGTGCCAGCAGCGTAGATCCGCTTAATCAGCCCCAGCATTTT. Its protein product is CASSVDPLNQPQHF.